The rows below give T cell receptor beta chains drawn from one sample of a study of blood T cell repertoires in COVID-19. Assay used: immunoSEQ multiplex PCR; TCRdb lists only in-frame clones, some missing. The table shows around 250,000 clones, with about 88% occurring only once. Sequenced: PBMCs or T cells enriched from blood (not recorded which). All receptors derive from a man younger than 45 with acute COVID-19. Both conserved end residues are part of each CDR3. D genes are given only for firm matches. The size entry is marked missing in some rows and otherwise reads once, few, many or a size class.

D | size | J | V | CDR3 | DNA
. | . | TRBJ1-1 | TRBV4-2 | CASSPTGNTEAFF | TGTGCCAGCAGCCCTACAGGGAACACTGAAGCTTTCTTT
. | . | TRBJ1-4 | TRBV30 | CAWSRVDRATNEKLFF | TGTGCCTGGAGTCGGGTAGACAGAGCAACTAATGAAAAACTGTTTTTT
. | . | TRBJ2-2 | TRBV6-5 | CASSYSNREGGELFF | TGTGCCAGCAGTTACTCGAACAGGGAAGGCGGGGAGCTGTTTTTT
TRBD1 | . | TRBJ1-6 | TRBV9 | CASSVGQGHSPLHF | TGTGCCAGCAGCGTAGGACAGGGACATTCACCCCTCCACTTT
. | . | TRBJ2-5 | TRBV24-1 | CATSDPAGSETQYF | TGTGCCACCAGTGATCCGGCAGGGTCAGAGACCCAGTACTTC
. | . | TRBJ1-4 | TRBV5-1 | CASSLAGGYEKLFF | TGCGCCAGCAGCTTGGCCGGCGGGTATGAAAAACTGTTTTTT
. | few | TRBJ1-4 | TRBV6-6 | CASSATGSNEKLFF | TGTGCCAGCAGTGCGACAGGCTCTAATGAAAAACTGTTTTTT
. | . | TRBJ1-1 | TRBV19 | CASKVKGMLLGAEAFF | TGTGCCAGTAAAGTGAAAGGAATGCTCCTCGGGGCTGAAGCTTTCTTT
. | . | TRBJ1-2 | TRBV19 | CASSIVRSGGYTF | TGTGCCAGTAGTATAGTGAGGTCCGGGGGCTACACCTTC
. | . | TRBJ1-2 | TRBV2 | CASSPTAPNGYTF | TGTGCCAGCAGCCCGACAGCCCCCAATGGCTACACCTTC
TRBD1 | . | TRBJ2-4 | TRBV5-6 | CASSATGVNIQYF | TGTGCCAGCAGCGCGACAGGGGTAAACATTCAGTACTTC
TRBD2 | . | TRBJ2-1 | TRBV20-1 | CSASRGEGYNEQFF | TGCAGTGCTAGTAGAGGGGAGGGCTACAATGAGCAGTTCTTC
TRBD1 | . | TRBJ2-5 | TRBV28 | CASSRDRGETQYF | TGTGCCAGCAGCCGGGACAGGGGAGAGACCCAGTACTTC
. | many | TRBJ1-5 | TRBV28 | CASSLTGNRPQHF | TGTGCCAGCAGTTTGACGGGGAATCGGCCCCAGCATTTT
TRBD2 | once | TRBJ2-1 | TRBV19 | CASSIAGLVNEQFF | TGTGCCAGTAGTATAGCCGGACTAGTGAATGAGCAGTTCTTC
. | . | TRBJ1-5 | TRBV6-5 | CASSTRVWQPQHF | TGTGCCAGCAGTACCCGAGTCTGGCAGCCCCAGCATTTT
TRBD1 | . | TRBJ1-4 | TRBV11-3 | CASSAPGQGAGSEKLFF | TGTGCCAGCAGCGCCCCCGGGCAGGGGGCTGGTAGTGAAAAACTGTTTTTT
. | . | TRBJ2-1 | TRBV5-1 | CASSYQTNEQFF | TGCGCCAGCAGCTACCAGACTAATGAGCAGTTCTTC
. | once | TRBJ1-2 | TRBV11-3 | CASSATQGYGYTF | TGTGCCAGCAGCGCAACCCAGGGCTATGGCTACACCTTC
TRBD1 | . | TRBJ1-1 | TRBV18 | CASGQDMNTEAFF | TGTGCCAGCGGACAGGACATGAACACTGAAGCTTTCTTT
. | . | TRBJ2-5 | TRBV18 | CASSPVQTQETQYF | TGTGCCAGCTCGCCAGTTCAGACACAAGAGACCCAGTACTTC
TRBD1 | once | TRBJ2-4 | TRBV28 | CASNKPGTGGGGPFF | TGTGCCAGCAATAAACCCGGGACAGGGGGCGGGGGACCCTTCTTC
TRBD2 | . | TRBJ2-3 | TRBV11-1 | CASSLGLAEPTDTQYF | TGTGCCAGCAGCTTGGGACTAGCGGAACCCACAGATACGCAGTATTTT
. | once | TRBJ1-2 | TRBV7-3 | CASSNQGYGYTF | TGTGCCAGCAGCAACCAGGGCTATGGCTACACCTTC
TRBD1 | . | TRBJ1-1 | TRBV6-6 | CASRDGTVMNTEAFF | TGTGCCAGCAGGGACGGGACAGTCATGAACACTGAAGCTTTCTTT
TRBD2 | . | TRBJ2-1 | TRBV29-1 | CSVEDQSTSGGKQFF | TGCAGCGTTGAAGATCAATCGACTAGCGGGGGTAAGCAGTTCTTC
. | . | TRBJ2-3 | TRBV5-4 | CASSLRAEGDTQYF | TGTGCCAGCAGCTTGCGGGCGGAGGGAGATACGCAGTATTTT
TRBD1 | few | TRBJ1-5 | TRBV7-2 | CASSPIDRVGQPQHF | TGTGCCAGCAGCCCAATCGACAGGGTCGGACAGCCCCAGCATTTT
. | . | TRBJ1-5 | TRBV29-1 | CSAVDTGPNQPQHF | TGCAGCGCCGTCGATACAGGGCCCAATCAGCCCCAGCATTTT
TRBD1 | once | TRBJ1-3 | TRBV9 | CASSGTLGQGKGNTIYF | TGTGCCAGCAGCGGAACCTTGGGACAGGGGAAAGGAAACACCATATATTTT
. | . | TRBJ1-2 | TRBV20-1 | CSARDAVGYTF | TGCAGTGCTAGAGATGCGGTTGGCTACACCTTC
. | . | TRBJ1-2 | TRBV10-2 | CASMRAESNYGYTF | TGCGCCAGCATGAGGGCAGAGAGTAACTATGGCTACACCTTC
. | . | TRBJ1-4 | TRBV16 | CASSQLQGINSLFF | TGTGCCAGCAGCCAATTGCAGGGGATTAACTCACTGTTTTTT
TRBD1 | . | TRBJ2-2 | TRBV25-1 | CASSEFLGTGGNTGELFF | TGTGCCAGCAGTGAATTCCTGGGGACAGGCGGGAACACCGGGGAGCTGTTTTTT
TRBD1 | . | TRBJ2-5 | TRBV9 | CASSIRTGAKEETQYF | TGTGCCAGCAGCATACGGACAGGGGCGAAGGAGGAGACCCAGTACTTC
TRBD1 | . | TRBJ1-5 | TRBV19 | CASIGRGNQPQHF | TGTGCCAGTATTGGCAGGGGGAATCAGCCCCAGCATTTT
. | . | TRBJ1-1 | TRBV29-1 | CSVRVGGGNTEAFF | TGCAGCGTCAGAGTTGGGGGGGGAAACACTGAAGCTTTCTTT
. | . | TRBJ1-2 | TRBV6-5 | CASKRRGDGYTF | TGTGCCAGCAAAAGGAGGGGCGATGGCTACACCTTC
. | . | TRBJ1-2 | TRBV9 | CASSVAPDGYTF | TGTGCCAGCAGCGTAGCTCCCGATGGCTACACCTTC
TRBD1 | . | TRBJ1-5 | TRBV6-1 | CASSERAGGYQPQHF | TGTGCCAGCAGTGAGCGGGCAGGGGGCTACCAGCCCCAGCATTTT
TRBD1 | . | TRBJ1-2 | TRBV27 | CASSPTGVYGYTF | TGTGCCAGCAGCCCGACAGGGGTCTATGGCTACACCTTC
. | once | TRBJ2-5 | TRBV20-1 | CSASHQGRETQYF | TGCAGTGCTAGTCATCAGGGCCGCGAGACCCAGTACTTC
TRBD1 | . | TRBJ1-4 | TRBV5-1 | CASSQDRVGEKLFF | TGCGCCAGCAGCCAGGACAGGGTCGGTGAAAAACTGTTTTTT
. | . | TRBJ2-3 | TRBV5-5 | CASSLMAPQDTQYF | TGTGCCAGCAGCTTGATGGCTCCCCAAGATACGCAGTATTTT
. | . | TRBJ1-4 | TRBV6-5 | CASTAPGRENEKLFF | TGTGCCAGCACCGCCCCCGGGAGGGAAAATGAAAAACTGTTTTTT
. | . | TRBJ2-2 | TRBV10-1 | CASRADFTGELFF | TGCGCCAGCAGGGCAGACTTCACCGGGGAGCTGTTTTTT
. | . | TRBJ1-1 | TRBV7-8 | CASIPRPTLRAGTEAFF | TGTGCCAGCATCCCTAGGCCCACACTCAGGGCTGGCACTGAAGCTTTCTTT
. | . | TRBJ2-5 | TRBV5-8 | CASTAWGSGPQETQYF | TGTGCCAGCACCGCCTGGGGAAGCGGGCCTCAAGAGACCCAGTACTTC
. | . | TRBJ1-2 | TRBV25-1 | CASSELRGSGHFEGYTF | TGTGCCAGCAGTGAACTCCGGGGATCGGGCCATTTCGAAGGCTACACCTTC
. | . | TRBJ1-1 | TRBV24-1 | CATSVAHRFPTEAFF | TGTGCCACCAGTGTCGCACACAGGTTCCCCACTGAAGCTTTCTTT
TRBD1 | . | TRBJ1-6 | TRBV2 | CASRLVGTGSKPLHF | TGTGCCAGCAGATTGGTCGGGACAGGGAGTAAACCCCTCCACTTT
. | . | TRBJ2-1 | TRBV6-5 | CASTTNGPGVLEQFF | TGTGCCAGTACCACCAATGGGCCGGGGGTCCTTGAGCAGTTCTTC
. | . | TRBJ1-1 | TRBV28 | CASSLRGTSEAFF | TGTGCCAGCAGTTTGAGGGGGACGAGTGAAGCTTTCTTT
. | . | TRBJ2-2 | TRBV19 | CASKQIGNTGELFF | TGTGCCAGTAAACAGATAGGGAACACCGGGGAGCTGTTTTTT
. | . | TRBJ2-2 | TRBV28 | CASTSQGWAGELFF | TGTGCCAGCACTTCACAGGGCTGGGCCGGGGAGCTGTTTTTT
TRBD2 | once | TRBJ2-5 | TRBV24-1 | CATSDVSGGQETQYF | TGTGCCACCAGTGATGTAAGCGGGGGCCAAGAGACCCAGTACTTC
. | few | TRBJ1-1 | TRBV6-1 | CASSEAMNTEAFF | TGTGCCAGCAGTGAAGCCATGAACACTGAAGCTTTCTTT